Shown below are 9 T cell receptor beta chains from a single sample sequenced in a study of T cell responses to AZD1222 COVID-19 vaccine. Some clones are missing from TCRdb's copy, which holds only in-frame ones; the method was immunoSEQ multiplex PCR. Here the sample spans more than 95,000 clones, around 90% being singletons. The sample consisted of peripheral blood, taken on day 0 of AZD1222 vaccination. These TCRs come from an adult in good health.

CDR3 protein: CASSPEYGELFF. DNA of the CDR3: TGTGCCAGCAGTCCCGAATACGGGGAGCTGTTTTTT. J is TRBJ2-2 and V is TRBV11-3; D gene ambiguous. Trimming left V 6 bases short and J 7 bases short, with 9 bases between. The V gene's germline CDR1 is SGHNT and CDR2 YENEEA. This CDR3 has 12 residues.

DNA of the CDR3: TGTGCCTCAAGGGGGGTACGAATTCCTAGCAATCAGCCCCAGCATTTT. Translating it yields CASRGVRIPSNQPQHF. This chain links TRBV19 with TRBJ1-5; perhaps TRBD1 as D (6 bases). This CDR3 region has 16 residues. CDR1 is LNHDA and CDR2 is SQIVND in the germline V gene (reference sequence). V was pared by 11 bases and J by 0 bases, with 20 bases between.

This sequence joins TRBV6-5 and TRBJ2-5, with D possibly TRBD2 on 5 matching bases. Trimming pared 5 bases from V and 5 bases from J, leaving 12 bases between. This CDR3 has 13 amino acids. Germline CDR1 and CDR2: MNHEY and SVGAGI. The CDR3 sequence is CASSPQRRETQYF. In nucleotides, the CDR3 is TGTGCCAGCAGTCCACAGCGGAGGGAGACCCAGTACTTC.

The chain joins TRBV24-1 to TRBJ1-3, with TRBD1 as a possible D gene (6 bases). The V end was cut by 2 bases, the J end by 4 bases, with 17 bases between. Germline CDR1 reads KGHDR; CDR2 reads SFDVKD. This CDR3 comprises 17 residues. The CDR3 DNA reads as TGTGCCACCAGTGATTCCCCAGGGGCCGAGGCAGGAAACACCATATATTTT. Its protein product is CATSDSPGAEAGNTIYF.

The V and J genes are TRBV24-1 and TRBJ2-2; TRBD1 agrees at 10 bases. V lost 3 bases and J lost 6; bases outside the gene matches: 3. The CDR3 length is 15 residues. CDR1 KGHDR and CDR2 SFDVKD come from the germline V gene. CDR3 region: CATSDRTGGPGELFF. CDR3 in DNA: TGTGCCACCAGTGATCGGACAGGGGGGCCCGGGGAGCTGTTTTTT.

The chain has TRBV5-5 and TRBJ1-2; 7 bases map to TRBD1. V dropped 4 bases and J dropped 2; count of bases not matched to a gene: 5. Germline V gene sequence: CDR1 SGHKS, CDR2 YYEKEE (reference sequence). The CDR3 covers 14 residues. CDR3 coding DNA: TGTGCCAGCAGCGTCGACAGGGCCAACTATGGCTACACCTTC. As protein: CASSVDRANYGYTF.

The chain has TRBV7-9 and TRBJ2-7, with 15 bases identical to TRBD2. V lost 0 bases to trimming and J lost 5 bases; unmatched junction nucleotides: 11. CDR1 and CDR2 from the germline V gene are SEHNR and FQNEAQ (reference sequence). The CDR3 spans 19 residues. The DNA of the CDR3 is TGTGCCAGCAGCTTAGCGCGAGGGACTAGCGGGGGGCGTACCCACGAGCAGTACTTC. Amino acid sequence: CASSLARGTSGGRTHEQYF.

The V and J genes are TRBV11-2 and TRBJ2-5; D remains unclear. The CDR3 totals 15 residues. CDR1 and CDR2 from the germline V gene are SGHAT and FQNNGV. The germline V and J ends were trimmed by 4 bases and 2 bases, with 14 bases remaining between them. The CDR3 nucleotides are TGTGCCAGCAGCTACGTGTTGGGCCCACAAGAGACCCAGTACTTC. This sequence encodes CASSYVLGPQETQYF.

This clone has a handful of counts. This CDR3 reads CAISAGPMNTEAFF. CDR3 DNA: TGTGCCATCAGCGCCGGGCCGATGAACACTGAAGCTTTCTTT. The V and J genes are TRBV10-3 and TRBJ1-1; D is ambiguous. The V end was cut by 6 bases, the J end by 0 bases, with 11 bases between. Per germline, CDR1 ENHRY and CDR2 SYGVKD. This CDR3 contains 14 residues.